This T cell receptor (beta chain) came from a study of tumor-infiltrating lymphocytes in primary liver carcinoma. About the research overall: Each of the samples returned roughly 3.5 to 8 million productive TCRbeta reads (a yield similar across tissue types). Study-level results: Tumor tissue displayed a significantly greater top-250-clone fraction than blood (p = 0.039).

V lost 1 base to trimming and J lost 1 base, with 11 bases between them. Germline loops: CDR1 SGHRS, CDR2 YFSETQ. The CDR3 length is 15 residues. The source material, roughly 18-32 mg of unsorted bulk tissue, was used to co-extract RNA and DNA. Each of the tumor samples contained in excess of 80% viable tumor cells. This clonotype was detected a few times. The target antigen is unknown. Starting material of 400 to 600 ng total RNA yielded TCR beta cDNA via a constant-region primer. Three-round nested multiplex PCR performed with slightly modified ARM-PCR produced the TCR beta libraries. With TRBV1-TRBV30 forward primers and a C-beta reverse primer, the first two PCR rounds were run for around 10 cycles each. TCRdb reanalysed the multiplex PCR reads using MiXCR and keeps one entry per CDR3 protein. The data hold 60,000 to 90,000 distinct CDR3 sequences, with about 72% observed a single time.

The chain recombines TRBV5-1 with TRBJ2-5, with D maybe TRBD1 (5 bases). The sequencing input was liver tumor tissue from sampling region 4. The subset denotes: tumor region T4, right-lateral pole. The clonotype originates from a man aged 35 to 55 with primary liver carcinoma and hepatitis B virus infection. DNA of the CDR3: TGCGCCAGCAGCTTGAGGGGCGAACCCCAAGAGACCCAGTACTTC. Protein product: CASSLRGEPQETQYF.